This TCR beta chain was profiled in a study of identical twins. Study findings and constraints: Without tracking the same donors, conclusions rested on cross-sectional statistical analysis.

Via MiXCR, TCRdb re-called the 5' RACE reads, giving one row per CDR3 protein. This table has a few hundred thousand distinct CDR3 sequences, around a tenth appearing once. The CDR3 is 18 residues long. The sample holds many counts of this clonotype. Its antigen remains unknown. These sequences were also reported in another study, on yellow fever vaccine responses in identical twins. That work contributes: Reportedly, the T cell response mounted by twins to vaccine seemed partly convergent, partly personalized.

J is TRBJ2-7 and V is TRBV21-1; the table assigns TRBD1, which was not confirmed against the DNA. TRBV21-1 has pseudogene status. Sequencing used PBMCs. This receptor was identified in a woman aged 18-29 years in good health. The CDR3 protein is CASSKNRGPTAQLFEQYF. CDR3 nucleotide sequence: TGTGCCAGCAGCAAAAACAGGGGACCCACGGCCCAACTCTTCGAGCAGTACTTC.